This TCR beta chain was identified in a study of shared clonotypes between healthy human individuals. TCRdb's table, derived via immunoSEQ multiplex PCR, lists solely in-frame clones and lacks some. The repertoire has about 1.1 million clones, approximately 78% of them found once; the top ten carry roughly 0.65%. Germline CDR1 reads MDHEN; CDR2 reads SYDVKM. The V gene lost 1 base and the J gene lost 6 bases, with 10 bases spanning the gap. This CDR3 is built from 14 residues. Sequencing input: memory CD4+ T cells from PBMCs. Indicated subset: CD45RA-negative fraction. The sequence was obtained from a man aged 18-30 years in good health. Some clones in this sample may be carry-over from other donors' samples. This rearrangement joins TRBV28 to TRBJ2-1; D remains ambiguous. In DNA form, the CDR3 reads TGTGCCAGCAGTTTATCCGCCCCATCCAATGAGCAGTTCTTC. Its protein product is CASSLSAPSNEQFF.